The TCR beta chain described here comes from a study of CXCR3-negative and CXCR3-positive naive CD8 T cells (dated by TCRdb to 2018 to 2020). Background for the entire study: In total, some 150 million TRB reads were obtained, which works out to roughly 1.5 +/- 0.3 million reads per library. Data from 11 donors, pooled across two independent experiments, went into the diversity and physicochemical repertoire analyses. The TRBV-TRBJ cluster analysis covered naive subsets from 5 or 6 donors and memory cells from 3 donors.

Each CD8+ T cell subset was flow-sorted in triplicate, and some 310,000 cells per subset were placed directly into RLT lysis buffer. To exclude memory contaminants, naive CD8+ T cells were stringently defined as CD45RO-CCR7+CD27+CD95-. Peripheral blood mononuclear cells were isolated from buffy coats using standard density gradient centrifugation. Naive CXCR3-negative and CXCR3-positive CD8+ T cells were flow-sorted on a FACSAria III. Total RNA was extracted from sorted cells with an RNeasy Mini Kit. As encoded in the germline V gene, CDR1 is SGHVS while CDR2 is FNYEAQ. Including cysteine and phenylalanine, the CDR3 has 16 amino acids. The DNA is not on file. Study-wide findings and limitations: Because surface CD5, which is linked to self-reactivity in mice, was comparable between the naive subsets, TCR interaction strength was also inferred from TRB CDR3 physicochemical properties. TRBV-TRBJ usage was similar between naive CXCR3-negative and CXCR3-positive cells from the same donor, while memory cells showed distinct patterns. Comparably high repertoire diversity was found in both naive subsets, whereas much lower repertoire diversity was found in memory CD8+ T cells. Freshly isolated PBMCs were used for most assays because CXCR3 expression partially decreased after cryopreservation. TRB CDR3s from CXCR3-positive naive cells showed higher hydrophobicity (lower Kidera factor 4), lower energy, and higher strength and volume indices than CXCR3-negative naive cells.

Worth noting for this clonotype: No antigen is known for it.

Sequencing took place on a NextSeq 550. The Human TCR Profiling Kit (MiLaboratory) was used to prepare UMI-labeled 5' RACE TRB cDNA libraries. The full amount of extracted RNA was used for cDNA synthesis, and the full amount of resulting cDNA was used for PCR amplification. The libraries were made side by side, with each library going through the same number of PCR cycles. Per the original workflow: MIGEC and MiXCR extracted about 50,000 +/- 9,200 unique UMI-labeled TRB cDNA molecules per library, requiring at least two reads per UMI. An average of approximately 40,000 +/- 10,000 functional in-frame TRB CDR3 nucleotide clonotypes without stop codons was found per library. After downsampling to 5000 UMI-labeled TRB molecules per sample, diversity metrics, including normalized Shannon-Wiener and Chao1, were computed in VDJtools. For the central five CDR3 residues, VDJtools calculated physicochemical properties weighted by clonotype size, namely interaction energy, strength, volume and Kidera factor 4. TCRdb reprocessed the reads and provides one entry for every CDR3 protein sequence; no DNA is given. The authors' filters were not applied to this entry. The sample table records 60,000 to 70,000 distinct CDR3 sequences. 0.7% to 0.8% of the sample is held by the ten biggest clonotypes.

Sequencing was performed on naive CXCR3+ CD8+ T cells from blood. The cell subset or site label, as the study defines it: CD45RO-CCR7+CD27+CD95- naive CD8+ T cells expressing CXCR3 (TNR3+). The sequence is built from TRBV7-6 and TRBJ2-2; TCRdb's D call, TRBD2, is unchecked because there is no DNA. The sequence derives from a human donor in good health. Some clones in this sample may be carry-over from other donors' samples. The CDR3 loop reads CASSMGLAGETGELFF.